This T cell receptor (beta chain) was recorded in a study of blood T cell repertoires in COVID-19. For the study at large: Acute and convalescent COVID-19 specimens originated in the United States, Italy and Spain. In each case, the material was cDNA or gDNA derived from T cells, B-cell-depleted T cells, or PBMCs.

The method was immunoSEQ multiplex PCR; TCRdb's version includes in-frame clones alone and lacks a portion of them. The profile covers around 160,000 clones, with about 84% appearing a single time and 5% to 6% taken by the ten largest. V lost 0 bases and J lost 4, with 11 bases in between. Germline V lookup: CDR1 SGHRS, CDR2 YFSETQ. The CDR3 is made up of 15 amino acids. Cohort assignment relied on participant-reported clinical history. The sequenced material came from PBMCs or T cells enriched from blood (not recorded which). This sequence joins TRBV5-1 and TRBJ1-5, with D possibly matching TRBD1 (6 bases). The TCR sequence derives from a middle-aged man who had recovered from COVID-19. The DNA for the CDR3 is TGCGCCAGCAGCTTGGGACCGAGGGGGAATCAGCCCCAGCATTTT. Its translation: CASSLGPRGNQPQHF.